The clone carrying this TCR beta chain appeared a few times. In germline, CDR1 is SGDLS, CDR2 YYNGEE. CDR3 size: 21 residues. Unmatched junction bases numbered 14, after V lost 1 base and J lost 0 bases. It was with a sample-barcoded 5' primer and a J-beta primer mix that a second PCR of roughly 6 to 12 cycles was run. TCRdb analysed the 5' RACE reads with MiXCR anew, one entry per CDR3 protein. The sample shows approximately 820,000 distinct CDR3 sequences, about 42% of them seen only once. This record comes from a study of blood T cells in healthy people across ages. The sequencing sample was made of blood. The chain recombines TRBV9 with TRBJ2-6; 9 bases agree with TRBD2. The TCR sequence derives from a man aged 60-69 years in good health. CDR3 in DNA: TGTGCCAGCAGCGTATACCCAGTTCCGTCTAGCGGGGCCTCTGGGGCCAACGTCCTGACTTTC. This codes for CASSVYPVPSSGASGANVLTF.